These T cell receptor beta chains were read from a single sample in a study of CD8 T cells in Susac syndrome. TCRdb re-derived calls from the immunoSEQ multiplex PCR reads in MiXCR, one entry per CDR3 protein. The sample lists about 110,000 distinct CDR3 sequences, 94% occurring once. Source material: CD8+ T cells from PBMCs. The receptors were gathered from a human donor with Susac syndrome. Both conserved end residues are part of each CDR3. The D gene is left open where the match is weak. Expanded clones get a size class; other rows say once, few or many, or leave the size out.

CASSLSRGYEQYF,TGTGCCAGCAGTTTATCAAGAGGGTACGAGCAGTACTTC,TRBV27,TRBJ2-7,NA,NA
CASSQQGAEGYTF,TGTGCCAGCAGTCAACAGGGGGCCGAGGGCTACACCTTC,TRBV6-5,TRBJ1-2,TRBD1,NA
CASGTGDETQYF,TGTGCCAGCGGAACAGGGGATGAGACCCAGTACTTC,TRBV9,TRBJ2-5,TRBD1,NA
CASSQRLGTDYGYTF,TGCGCCAGCAGCCAACGGCTCGGGACGGATTATGGCTACACCTTC,TRBV4-3,TRBJ1-2,NA,once
CASSGSYEQYF,TGTGCCAGCAGTGGGTCCTACGAGCAGTACTTC,TRBV2,TRBJ2-7,NA,NA
CASSLRGDPGELFF,TGTGCCAGCAGCTTGCGGGGGGACCCCGGGGAGCTGTTTTTT,TRBV5-4,TRBJ2-2,TRBD2,NA
CSARDRDGGAYNEQFF,TGCAGTGCTAGAGATCGGGACGGGGGGGCCTACAATGAGCAGTTCTTC,TRBV20-1,TRBJ2-1,TRBD2,NA
CASSVSAGRGNEQFF,TGTGCCAGCAGCGTTTCAGCGGGACGGGGCAATGAGCAGTTCTTC,TRBV9,TRBJ2-1,TRBD2,NA
CATYGPSGGDTYEQYF,TGTGCCACCTACGGGCCTAGCGGGGGGGACACCTACGAGCAGTACTTC,TRBV9,TRBJ2-7,TRBD2,NA
CASSWAPGTTSSYNEQFF,TGCGCCAGCAGCTGGGCTCCCGGGACTACGAGCTCCTACAATGAGCAGTTCTTC,TRBV5-1,TRBJ2-1,TRBD2,NA